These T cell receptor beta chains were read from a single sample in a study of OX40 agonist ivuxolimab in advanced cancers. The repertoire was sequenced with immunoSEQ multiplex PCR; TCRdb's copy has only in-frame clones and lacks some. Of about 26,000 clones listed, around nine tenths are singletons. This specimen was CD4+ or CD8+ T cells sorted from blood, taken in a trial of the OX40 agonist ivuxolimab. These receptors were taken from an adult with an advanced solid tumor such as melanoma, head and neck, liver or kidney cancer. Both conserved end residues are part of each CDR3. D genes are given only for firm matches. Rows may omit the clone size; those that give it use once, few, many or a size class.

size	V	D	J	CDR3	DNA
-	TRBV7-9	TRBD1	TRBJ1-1	CASSLGTGLNTEAFF	TGTGCCAGCAGCTTAGGGACAGGCCTGAACACTGAAGCTTTCTTT
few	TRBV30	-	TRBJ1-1	CALTVSEAFF	TGTGCCTTGACAGTGAGTGAAGCTTTCTTT
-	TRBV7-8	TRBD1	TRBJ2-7	CASSLDRTYEQYF	TGTGCCAGCAGCCTGGACAGGACCTACGAGCAGTACTTC
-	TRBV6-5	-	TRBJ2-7	CASTLTGDGAYEQYF	TGTGCCAGCACCCTGACGGGGGACGGCGCCTACGAGCAGTACTTC
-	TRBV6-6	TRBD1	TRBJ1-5	CAIQGGSNQPQHF	TGTGCCATCCAGGGGGGTAGCAATCAGCCCCAGCATTTT
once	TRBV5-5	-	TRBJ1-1	CASSLVGVQVGSETEAFF	TGTGCCAGCAGCTTGGTTGGTGTCCAAGTGGGATCGGAAACTGAAGCTTTCTTT
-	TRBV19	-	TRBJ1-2	CASSIGDRPIF	TGTGCCAGTAGTATAGGAGACAGGCCGATCTTC
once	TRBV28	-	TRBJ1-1	CASRLTSYGGPEAFF	TGTGCCAGCAGACTTACTTCCTATGGAGGCCCTGAAGCTTTCTTT
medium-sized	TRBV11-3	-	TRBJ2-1	CASSPDTGHNEQFF	TGTGCCAGCAGCCCAGATACGGGCCACAATGAGCAGTTCTTC
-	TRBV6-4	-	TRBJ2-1	CASSVNSQYNEQFF	TGTGCCAGCAGTGTCAACAGTCAATACAATGAGCAGTTCTTC
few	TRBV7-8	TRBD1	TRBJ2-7	CASSERQGPSYEQYF	TGTGCCAGCAGCGAAAGACAGGGGCCCTCCTACGAGCAGTACTTC
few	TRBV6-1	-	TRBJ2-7	CASSLRTGYEQYF	TGTGCCAGCAGTCTCAGGACGGGCTACGAGCAGTACTTC
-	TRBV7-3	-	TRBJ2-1	CASSLTRGPYNEQFF	TGTGCCAGCAGCTTAACGCGGGGGCCCTACAATGAGCAGTTCTTC
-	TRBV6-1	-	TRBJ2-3	CASSEGGANWDTQYF	TGTGCCAGCAGTGAAGGGGGGGCGAATTGGGATACGCAGTATTTT
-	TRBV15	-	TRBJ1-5	CATSRSVLNNQPQHF	TGTGCCACCAGCAGATCAGTTTTGAACAATCAGCCCCAGCATTTT
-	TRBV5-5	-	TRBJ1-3	CASSLDPASGNTIYF	TGTGCCAGCAGCCTGGACCCAGCCTCTGGAAACACCATATATTTT
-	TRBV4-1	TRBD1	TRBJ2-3	CASSQGDRGVTDTQYF	TGCGCCAGCAGCCAGGGGGACAGGGGTGTCACAGATACGCAGTATTTT
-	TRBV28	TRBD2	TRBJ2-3	CASSLLAGGTRVTDTQYF	TGTGCCAGCAGTTTACTTGCCGGGGGGACTAGGGTAACAGATACGCAGTATTTT
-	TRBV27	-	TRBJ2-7	CASSFFGPGGTYEQYF	TGTGCCAGCAGTTTTTTTGGACCCGGGGGAACCTACGAGCAGTACTTC
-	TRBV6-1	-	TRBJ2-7	CASKDYEQYF	TGTGCCAGCAAAGACTACGAGCAGTACTTC
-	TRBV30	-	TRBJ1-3	CAWSPSNRAYSGNTIYF	TGTGCCTGGAGTCCCTCCAACAGGGCCTACTCTGGAAACACCATATATTTT
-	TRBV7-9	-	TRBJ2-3	CASSLYRQNSTDTQYF	TGTGCCAGCAGCTTATATAGACAGAATAGCACAGATACGCAGTATTTT
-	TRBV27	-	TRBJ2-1	CASTPRTGNEQFF	TGTGCCAGCACCCCTAGGACGGGGAATGAGCAGTTCTTC
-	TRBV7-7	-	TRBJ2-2	CASSSGDYTGELFF	TGTGCTAGCAGCTCAGGGGATTACACCGGGGAGCTGTTTTTT
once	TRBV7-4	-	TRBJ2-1	CASSLVGFTSDHNEQFF	TGTGCCAGCAGCTTAGTGGGCTTCACCTCCGATCACAATGAGCAGTTCTTC
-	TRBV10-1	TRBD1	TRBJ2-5	CASTDRGGAEETQYF	TGCGCCAGCACCGACAGGGGGGGGGCCGAGGAGACCCAGTACTTC
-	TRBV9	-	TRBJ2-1	CASSVGGVDEQFF	TGTGCCAGCAGCGTAGGAGGGGTTGATGAGCAGTTCTTC
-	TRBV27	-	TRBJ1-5	CASSLTTAYNQPQHF	TGTGCCAGCAGTCTAACGACGGCCTACAATCAGCCCCAGCATTTT
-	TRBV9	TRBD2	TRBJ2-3	CASSALAGGPADTQYF	TGTGCCAGCAGCGCCCTAGCGGGAGGGCCCGCAGATACGCAGTATTTT
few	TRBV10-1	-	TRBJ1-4	CASSTGTEAEKLFF	TGCGCCAGCAGTACAGGGACGGAGGCGGAAAAACTGTTTTTT
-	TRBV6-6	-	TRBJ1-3	CASSYSIQGNTIYF	TGTGCCAGCAGTTACTCGATCCAAGGAAACACCATATATTTT
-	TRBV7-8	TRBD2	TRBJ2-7	CASSLILLSGIADEQYF	TGTGCCAGCAGCTTAATCCTCCTTAGCGGGATAGCCGACGAGCAGTACTTC
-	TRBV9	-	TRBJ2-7	CASSGGRALEQYF	TGTGCCAGCAGCGGAGGGCGAGCGTTGGAGCAGTACTTC
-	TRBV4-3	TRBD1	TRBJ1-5	CASSQDFGQGVQPQHF	TGCGCCAGCAGCCAAGATTTCGGACAGGGGGTTCAGCCCCAGCATTTT
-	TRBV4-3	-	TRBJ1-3	CASSQDQGNTIYF	TGCGCCAGCAGCCAAGATCAGGGCAACACCATATATTTT
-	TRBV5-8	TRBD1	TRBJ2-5	CASSFGTGGETQYF	TGTGCCAGCAGCTTCGGGACAGGTGGGGAGACCCAGTACTTC
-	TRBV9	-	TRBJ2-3	CASSVVGGPDTQYF	TGTGCCAGCAGCGTAGTGGGGGGGCCAGATACGCAGTATTTT
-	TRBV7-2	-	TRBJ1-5	CASSSQEYSNQPQHF	TGTGCCAGCAGTTCGCAAGAGTATAGCAATCAGCCCCAGCATTTT
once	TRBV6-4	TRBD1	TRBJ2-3	CASSDGQGADTQYF	TGTGCCAGCAGTGACGGACAGGGGGCAGATACGCAGTATTTT
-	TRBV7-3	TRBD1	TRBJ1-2	CASSLNAGGNYGYTF	TGTGCCAGCAGCTTAAATGCAGGGGGCAACTATGGCTACACCTTC
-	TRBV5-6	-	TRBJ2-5	CASSSGVSLQETQYF	TGTGCCAGCAGCTCAGGGGTCTCGCTTCAAGAGACCCAGTACTTC
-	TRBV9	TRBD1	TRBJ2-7	CASSVGGTGVEQYF	TGTGCCAGCAGCGTAGGAGGGACAGGGGTCGAGCAGTACTTC
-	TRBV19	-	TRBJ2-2	CASSARIGFGVPGELFF	TGTGCCAGTAGTGCTAGAATCGGGTTTGGAGTGCCCGGGGAGCTGTTTTTT
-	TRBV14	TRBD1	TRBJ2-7	CASSPLGTGGNSYEQYF	TGTGCCAGCAGCCCGCTGGGGACAGGGGGTAACTCCTACGAGCAGTACTTC
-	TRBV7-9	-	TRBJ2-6	CASSSNRDSGANVLTF	TGTGCCAGCAGCAGCAACAGGGATTCTGGGGCCAACGTCCTGACTTTC
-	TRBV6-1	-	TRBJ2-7	CASSVRLGTVPYEQYF	TGTGCCAGCAGTGTTAGACTCGGGACGGTCCCCTACGAGCAGTACTTC
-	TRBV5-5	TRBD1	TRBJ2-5	CASSSPWDRAEETQYF	TGTGCCAGCAGCTCCCCGTGGGACAGGGCGGAAGAGACCCAGTACTTC
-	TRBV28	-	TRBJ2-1	CASRPPGSYNEQFF	TGTGCCAGCAGGCCCCCCGGCTCCTACAATGAGCAGTTCTTC
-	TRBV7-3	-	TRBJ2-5	CASSTQGGETQYF	TGTGCCAGCAGCACCCAGGGTGGGGAGACCCAGTACTTC
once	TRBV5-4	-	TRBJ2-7	CASSLGHNYEQYF	TGTGCCAGCAGCTTGGGCCATAACTACGAGCAGTACTTC
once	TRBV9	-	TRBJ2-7	CASSADLQDNEQYF	TGTGCCAGCAGCGCGGACCTTCAAGACAACGAGCAGTACTTC
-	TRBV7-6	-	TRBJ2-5	CASSLEDSPYQETQYF	TGTGCCAGCAGCTTAGAGGACTCCCCGTACCAAGAGACCCAGTACTTC
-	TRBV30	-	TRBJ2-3	CAWSVQQGLTDTQYF	TGTGCCTGGAGTGTACAACAGGGACTCACAGATACGCAGTATTTT
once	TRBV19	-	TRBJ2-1	CASSIEQGNNEQFF	TGTGCCAGTAGTATAGAACAGGGAAACAATGAGCAGTTCTTC
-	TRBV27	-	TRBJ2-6	CASSFVEGYSNDGGANVLTF	TGTGCCAGCAGTTTCGTTGAGGGATATTCAAACGATGGAGGGGCCAACGTCCTGACTTTC